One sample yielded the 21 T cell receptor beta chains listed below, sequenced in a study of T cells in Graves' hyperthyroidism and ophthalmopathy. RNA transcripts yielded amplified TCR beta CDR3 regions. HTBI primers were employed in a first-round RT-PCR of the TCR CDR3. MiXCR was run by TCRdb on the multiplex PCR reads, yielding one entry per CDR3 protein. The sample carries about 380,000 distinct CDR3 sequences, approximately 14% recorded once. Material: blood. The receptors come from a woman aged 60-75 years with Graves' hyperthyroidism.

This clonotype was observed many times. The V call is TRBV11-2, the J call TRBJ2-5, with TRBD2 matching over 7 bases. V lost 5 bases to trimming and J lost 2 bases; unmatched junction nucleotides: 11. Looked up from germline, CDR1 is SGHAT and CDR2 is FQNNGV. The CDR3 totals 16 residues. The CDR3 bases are TGTGCCAGCAGCCCCTGGCTCGCGGGAGAGCAAGAGACCCAGTACTTC. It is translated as CASSPWLAGEQETQYF. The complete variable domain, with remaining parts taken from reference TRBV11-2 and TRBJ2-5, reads EAGVAQSPRYKIIEKRQSVAFWCNPISGHATLYWYQQILGQGPKLLIQFQNNGVVDDSQLPKDRFSAERLKGVDSTLKIQPAKLEDSAVYLCASSPWLAGEQETQYFGPGTRLLVL.

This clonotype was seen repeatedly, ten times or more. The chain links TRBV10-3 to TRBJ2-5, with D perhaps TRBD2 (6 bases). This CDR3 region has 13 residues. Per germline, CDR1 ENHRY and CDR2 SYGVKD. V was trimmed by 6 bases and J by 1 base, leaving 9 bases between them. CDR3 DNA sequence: TGTGCCATCAGGGGACTGACCCAAGAGACCCAGTACTTC. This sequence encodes CAIRGLTQETQYF.

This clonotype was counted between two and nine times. CDR3 sequence: CASSPGGQGNIQYF. The CDR3 nucleotides read TGTGCCAGTAGCCCGGGAGGACAGGGTAACATTCAGTACTTC. The V and J genes are TRBV19 and TRBJ2-4; TRBD1 might be the D (8 bases). Trimming shortened V by 6 bases and J by 7 bases, and 16 bases separated the two germline ends. From germline, CDR1 is LNHDA and CDR2 SQIVND (reference sequence). This CDR3 spans 14 amino acids.

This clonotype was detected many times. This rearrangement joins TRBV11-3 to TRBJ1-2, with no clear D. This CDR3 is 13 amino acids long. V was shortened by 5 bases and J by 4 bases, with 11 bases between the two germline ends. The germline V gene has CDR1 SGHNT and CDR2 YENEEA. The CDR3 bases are TGTGCCAGCAGCGATTCATTGGGCTATGGCTACACCTTC. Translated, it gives CASSDSLGYGYTF.

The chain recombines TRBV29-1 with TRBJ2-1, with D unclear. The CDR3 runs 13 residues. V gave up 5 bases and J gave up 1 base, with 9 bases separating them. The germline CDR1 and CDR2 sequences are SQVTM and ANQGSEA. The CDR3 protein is CSVTIRSYNEQFF. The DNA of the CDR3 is TGCAGCGTTACTATTCGATCCTACAATGAGCAGTTCTTC.

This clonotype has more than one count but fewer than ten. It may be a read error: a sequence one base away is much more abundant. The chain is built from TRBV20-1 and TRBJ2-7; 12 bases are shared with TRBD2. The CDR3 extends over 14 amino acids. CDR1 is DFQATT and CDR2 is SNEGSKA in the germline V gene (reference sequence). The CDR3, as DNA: TGCAGTACTAGAGCTAGCGGGAGGGCCGACGAGCAGTACTTC. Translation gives CSTRASGRADEQYF.

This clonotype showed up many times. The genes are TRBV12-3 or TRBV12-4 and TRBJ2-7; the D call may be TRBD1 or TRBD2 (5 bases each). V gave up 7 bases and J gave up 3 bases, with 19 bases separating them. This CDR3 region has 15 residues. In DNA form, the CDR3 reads TGTGCCAGCACCCCAGACCGGGACGCAGGCTACGAGCAGTACTTC. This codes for CASTPDRDAGYEQYF.

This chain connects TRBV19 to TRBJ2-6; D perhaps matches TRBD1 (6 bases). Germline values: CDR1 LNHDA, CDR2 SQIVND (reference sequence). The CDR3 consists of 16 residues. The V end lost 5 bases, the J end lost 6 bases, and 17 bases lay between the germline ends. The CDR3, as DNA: TGTGCCAGTAGTGCCGCACAGGGCGCTGAGGCCAACGTCCTGACTTTC. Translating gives CASSAAQGAEANVLTF.

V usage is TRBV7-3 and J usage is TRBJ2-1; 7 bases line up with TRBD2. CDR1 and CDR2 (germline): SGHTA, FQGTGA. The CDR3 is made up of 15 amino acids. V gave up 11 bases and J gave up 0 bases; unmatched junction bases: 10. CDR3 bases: TGTGCCTGGGTGGGGGGGGGGAGCTCCTACAATGAGCAGTTCTTC. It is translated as CAWVGGGSSYNEQFF.

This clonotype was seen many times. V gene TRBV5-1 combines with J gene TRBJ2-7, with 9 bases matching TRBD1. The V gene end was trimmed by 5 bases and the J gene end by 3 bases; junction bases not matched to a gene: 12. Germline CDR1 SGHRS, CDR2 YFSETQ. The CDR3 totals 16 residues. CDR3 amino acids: CASSRIPGQGNYEQYF. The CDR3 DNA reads TGCGCCAGCAGTCGCATACCGGGACAGGGAAACTACGAGCAGTACTTC.

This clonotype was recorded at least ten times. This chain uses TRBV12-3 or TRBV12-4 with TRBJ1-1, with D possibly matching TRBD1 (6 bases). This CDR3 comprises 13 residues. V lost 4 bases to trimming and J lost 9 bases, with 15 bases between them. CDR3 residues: CASSSGASEKAFF. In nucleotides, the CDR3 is TGTGCCAGCAGTTCGGGGGCAAGTGAAAAAGCTTTCTTT.

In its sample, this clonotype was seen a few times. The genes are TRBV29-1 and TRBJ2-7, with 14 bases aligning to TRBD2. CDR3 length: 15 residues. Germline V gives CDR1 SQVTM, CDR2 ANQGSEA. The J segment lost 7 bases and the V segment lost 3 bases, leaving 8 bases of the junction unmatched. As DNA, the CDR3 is TGCAGCGTTGAGATGGGGACTAGCGGGAGTGGTGAGCAGTACTTC. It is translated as CSVEMGTSGSGEQYF.

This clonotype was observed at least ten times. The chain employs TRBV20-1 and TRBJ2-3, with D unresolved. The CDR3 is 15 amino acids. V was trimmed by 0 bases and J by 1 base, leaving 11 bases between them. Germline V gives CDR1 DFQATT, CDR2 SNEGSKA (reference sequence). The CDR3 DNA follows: TGCAGTGCTAGAGATTACGTAACAGGCACAGATACGCAGTATTTT. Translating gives CSARDYVTGTDTQYF.

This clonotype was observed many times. CDR3 amino acids: CASSPTSGRGYEQFF. DNA for the CDR3: TGTGCCAGCAGTCCCACTAGCGGGAGGGGGTATGAGCAGTTCTTC. The chain couples TRBV2 to TRBJ2-1, with 13 bases matching TRBD2. The germline V gene encodes CDR1 SNHLY and CDR2 FYNNEI. This CDR3 region has 15 residues. V was pared by 5 bases and J by 8 bases, with 6 bases of the junction left unmatched.

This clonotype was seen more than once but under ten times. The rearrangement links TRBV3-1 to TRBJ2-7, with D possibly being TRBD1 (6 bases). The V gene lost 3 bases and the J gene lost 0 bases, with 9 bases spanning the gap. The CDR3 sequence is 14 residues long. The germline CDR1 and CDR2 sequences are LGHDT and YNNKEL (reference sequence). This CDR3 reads CASSQQGSSYEQYF. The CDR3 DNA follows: TGTGCCAGCAGCCAGCAGGGGAGCTCCTACGAGCAGTACTTC.

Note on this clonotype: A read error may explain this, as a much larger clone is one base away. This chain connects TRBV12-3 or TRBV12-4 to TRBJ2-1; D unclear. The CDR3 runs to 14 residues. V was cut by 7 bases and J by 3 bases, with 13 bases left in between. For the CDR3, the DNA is TGTGCCAGCACCTCGGGCTGGAGCTACAATGAGCAGTTCTTC. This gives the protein CASTSGWSYNEQFF.

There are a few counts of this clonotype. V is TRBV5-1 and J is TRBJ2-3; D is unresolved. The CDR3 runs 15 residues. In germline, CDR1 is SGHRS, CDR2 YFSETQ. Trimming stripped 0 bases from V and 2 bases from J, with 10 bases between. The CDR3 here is CASSLERPHTDTQYF. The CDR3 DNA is TGCGCCAGCAGCTTGGAACGGCCGCACACAGATACGCAGTATTTT.

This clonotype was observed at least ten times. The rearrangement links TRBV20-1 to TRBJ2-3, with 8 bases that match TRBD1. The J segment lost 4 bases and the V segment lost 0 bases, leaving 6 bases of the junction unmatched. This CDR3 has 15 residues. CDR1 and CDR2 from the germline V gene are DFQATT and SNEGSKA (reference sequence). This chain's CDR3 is CSARDSQGAADTQYF. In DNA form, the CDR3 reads TGCAGTGCTAGAGATAGCCAGGGGGCGGCAGATACGCAGTATTTT.

This CDR3 is CASRDTSGRGNEQFF. For the CDR3, the DNA is TGTGCCAGCAGGGATACTAGCGGGAGGGGCAATGAGCAGTTCTTC. The chain employs TRBV7-3 and TRBJ2-1; 13 bases map to TRBD2. CDR1 SGHTA and CDR2 FQGTGA come from the germline V gene. Trimming removed 6 bases from V and 6 bases from J; junction bases left unmatched: 5. CDR3 length equals 15 residues.

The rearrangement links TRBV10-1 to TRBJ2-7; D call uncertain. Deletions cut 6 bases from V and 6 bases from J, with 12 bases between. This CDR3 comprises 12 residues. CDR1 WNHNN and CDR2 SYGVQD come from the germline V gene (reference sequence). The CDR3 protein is CASRGLSGEQYF. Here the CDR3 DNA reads TGCGCCAGCAGGGGCTTATCGGGCGAGCAGTACTTC.

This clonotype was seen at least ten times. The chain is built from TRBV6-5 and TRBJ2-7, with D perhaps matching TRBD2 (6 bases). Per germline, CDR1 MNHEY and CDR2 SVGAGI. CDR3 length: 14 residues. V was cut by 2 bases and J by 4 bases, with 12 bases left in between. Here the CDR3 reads CASSYRLATYEQYF. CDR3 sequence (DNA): TGTGCCAGCAGTTACCGGCTAGCGACTTACGAGCAGTACTTC.